Described below is a single TCR beta chain sequence and its context. The source of the sample is a study of OX40 agonist ivuxolimab in advanced cancers. Autoimmune disease history or systemic immunosuppression barred patients. Some clones are missing from TCRdb's copy, which holds only in-frame ones; the method was immunoSEQ multiplex PCR. Of fewer than 25,000 clones listed, approximately 90% are singletons. The TCR was taken from an adult with an advanced solid tumor such as melanoma, head and neck, liver or kidney cancer. The sample was CD4+ or CD8+ T cells sorted from blood, taken in a trial of the OX40 agonist ivuxolimab.

The CDR3 DNA reads TGTGCCAGCAGCTCCCCCGGCAGCTATGGCTACACCTTC. Translation: CASSSPGSYGYTF. The chain combines TRBV5-4 with TRBJ1-2; D remains unclear. Per the germline V gene, CDR1 is SGHNT and CDR2 is YYREEE (reference sequence). V lost 3 bases and J lost 4, with 10 bases in between. The CDR3 is 13 residues long.